These 19 T cell receptor beta chains came from one sample sequenced in a study of tumor-infiltrating lymphocytes in primary liver carcinoma. A constant-region primer served to make TCR beta cDNA from about 530 ng total RNA. ARM-PCR was slightly modified, and three nested multiplex PCR rounds with it gave rise to the TCR beta libraries. Forward primers for TRBV1-TRBV30 and a C-beta reverse primer served the first two PCR rounds, at about 10 cycles each. Each CDR3 protein is one row after TCRdb ran MiXCR on the multiplex PCR reads. The repertoire holds approximately 110,000 distinct CDR3 sequences, with roughly 80% as singletons. Unsorted bulk tissue (roughly 17-33 mg) underwent RNA and DNA co-extraction. Sequenced input: liver tumor tissue from sampling region 3. The subset was: tumor region T3, left-lateral pole. The receptors here all came from a man aged 35 to 55 with primary liver carcinoma and hepatitis B virus infection.

Worth noting for this clonotype: Compared with germline, one end of the junction differs, possibly owing to a read error. The J gene is TRBJ1-3, the V gene TRBV6-6, with TRBD1 identical over 9 bases. Germline values: CDR1 MNHNY, CDR2 SVGAGI (reference sequence). The CDR3 contains 14 residues. The CDR3 is CANSLTGGENTIYF. CDR3 coding DNA: TGTGCCAACAGTCTGACAGGGGGTGAAAACACCATATATTTT.

This clonotype appeared many times. J is TRBJ2-2 and V is TRBV4-1, with TRBD2 matching over 7 bases. Trimming removed 0 bases from V and 0 bases from J; junction bases left unmatched: 7. Germline assignment: CDR1 MGHRA and CDR2 YSYEKL. The CDR3 has 18 residues. The CDR3 reads CASSQDPPLAANTGELFF. CDR3 sequence (DNA): TGCGCCAGCAGCCAAGACCCCCCCCTAGCGGCGAACACCGGGGAGCTGTTTTTT.

This clonotype was detected only a few times. The rearrangement links TRBV28 to TRBJ2-3; no clear D gene. Trimming took off 3 bases at V and 2 bases at J, with 9 bases between the two ends. CDR1 MDHEN and CDR2 SYDVKM come from the germline V gene. This CDR3 spans 14 amino acids. CDR3 in amino acids: CASSFVGNTDTQYF. CDR3 DNA: TGTGCCAGCAGTTTTGTAGGGAACACAGATACGCAGTATTTT. Full variable domain (remainder filled in from reference TRBV28 and TRBJ2-3): DVKVTQSSRYLVKRTGEKVFLECVQDMDHENMFWYRQDPGLGLRLIYFSYDVKMKEKGDIPEGYSVSREKKERFSLILESASTNQTSMYLCASSFVGNTDTQYFGPGTRLTVL.

This clonotype was recorded once. The junction shows a germline mismatch at one end, possibly a read error. The chain uses TRBV29-1 and TRBJ2-6, with D possibly being TRBD1 or TRBD2 (5 bases each). Germline lookup yields CDR1 SQVTM and CDR2 ANQGSEA. This CDR3 comprises 16 residues. CDR3 sequence reads: CRVGRGEPSGTSVLTF. In DNA form, the CDR3 reads TGCAGAGTTGGTAGAGGGGAACCCTCTGGGACCAGCGTCCTGACATTC.

A remark on this clonotype: At one end, the junction sequence differs from germline, possibly due to a read error. This rearrangement joins TRBV11-3 to TRBJ2-1; unclear D gene. The CDR3 spans 14 residues. Germline V CDR1 and CDR2: SGHNT, YENEEA. CDR3 nucleotides: TGTACCAGCAGCTTAGGCGTCTCGAACATGGAGCAGTTCTTC. Amino acid sequence: CTSSLGVSNMEQFF.

A word on this clonotype: The CDR3 does not close with the conserved phenylalanine or tryptophan, likely indicating a read error. The gene calls are TRBV11-2 and TRBJ2-7, with 11 nucleotides matching TRBD2. The CDR3 loop spans 18 amino acids. Germline lookup yields CDR1 SGHAT and CDR2 FQNNGV. The CDR3 protein is CASSLGSGRAPFDYEQYL. The CDR3 DNA reads as TGTGCCAGTAGCTTAGGTAGCGGGAGGGCCCCTTTCGACTACGAGCAGTACTTA.

This clonotype was observed many times. The chain links TRBV6-6 to TRBJ2-3, with a possible D match to TRBD2 (6 bases). Germline lookup yields CDR1 MNHNY and CDR2 SVGAGI (reference sequence). V shed 5 bases and J shed 6 bases, with 15 bases lying between them. The CDR3 covers 14 residues. The CDR3, as DNA: TGTGCCAGCAGTGCTCCGGGACTGCAGGATACGCAGTATTTT. Protein sequence: CASSAPGLQDTQYF.

This clonotype was detected only a few times. This is likely a read error, given that the CDR3 carries no conserved phenylalanine or tryptophan at its end. The chain carries TRBV5-4 and TRBJ1-5, with no clear D. The CDR3 sequence is 13 residues long. Looked up from germline, CDR1 is SGHNT and CDR2 is YYREEE (reference sequence). The V end lost 5 bases, the J end lost 2 bases, and 8 bases lay between the germline ends. The CDR3: CASSKDGNQPQHL. For the CDR3, the DNA is TGTGCCAGCAGTAAGGATGGCAATCAGCCCCAGCATCTT.

This clonotype was counted only a few times. A single base separates this from a much larger clone, so it may be a read error. The chain has TRBV6-2 or TRBV6-3 and TRBJ2-7; 7 positions match TRBD2. Germline V gene lookup returns CDR1 MNHEY and CDR2 SVGEGT. The CDR3 runs 14 residues. The ends lost 6 bases at V and 2 bases at J; junction bases unmatched: 7. The CDR3: CASRLVGGTYEQYF. CDR3 in DNA: TGTGCCAGCAGACTAGTGGGAGGGACCTACGAGCAGTACTTC.

This clonotype turned up a few times. The junction and the germline gene differ at one end; a read error may be behind it. The genes are TRBV4-1 and TRBJ2-6, with D hard to call. Germline CDR1 and CDR2: MGHRA and YSYEKL. The CDR3 covers 17 residues. The CDR3 spells CASGQEEWGSGTNVLTF. For the CDR3, the DNA is TGCGCCAGCGGCCAAGAGGAATGGGGTTCTGGGACCAACGTCCTGACTTTC.

The V call is TRBV5-6, the J call TRBJ1-5; D is unresolved. CDR1 and CDR2 from the germline V gene are SGHDT and YYEEEE. CDR3 length: 13 amino acids. CDR3 DNA sequence: TGTGCTAACAGCTTGGGTCCGGACCAGCCCCAGCATTTT. Its protein is CANSLGPDQPQHF. The full variable domain, completed using reference TRBV5-6 and TRBJ1-5, is DAGVTQSPTHLIKTRGQQVTLRCSPKSGHDTVSWYQQALGQGPQFIFQYYEEEERQRGNFPDRFSGHQFPNYSSELNVNALLLGDSALYLCANSLGPDQPQHFGDGTRLSIL.

This clonotype turned up a few times. A single base separates this from a much larger clone, so it may be a read error. The V gene is TRBV5-1, the J gene TRBJ2-1; 9 bases agree with TRBD2. The CDR3 runs 15 residues. Germline CDR1 reads SGHRS; CDR2 reads YFSETQ. Here the CDR3 DNA reads TGCGCCAGCAGAGTTAGCGGGAGCTCCTACAATGAGCAGCTCTTC. Its translation is CASRVSGSSYNEQLF.

The chain has TRBV21-1 and TRBJ1-5. TRBV21-1 is assigned pseudogene status. CDR3 length: 15 residues. CDR3 coding DNA: TGTGCCAGCACCCAAGTCGTGACGGCGTATCAGCCCCAGCATTTT. It is translated as CASTQVVTAYQPQHF.

The genes are TRBV11-1 and TRBJ2-7; D call uncertain. V gave up 5 bases and J gave up 3 bases, with 8 bases separating them. The CDR3 covers 12 residues. From germline, CDR1 is SGHAT and CDR2 FQDESV (reference sequence). Here the CDR3 DNA reads TGTGCCAGCAGCGCCGATAGCTACGAGCAGTACTTC. Encoded protein: CASSADSYEQYF.

This sequence joins TRBV4-2 and TRBJ2-3; TRBD2 aligns across 8 bases. Looked up from germline, CDR1 is LGHNA and CDR2 is YNFKEQ. The CDR3 runs to 16 residues. Trimming removed 0 bases from V and 10 bases from J; junction bases left unmatched: 12. CDR3 coding DNA: TGTGCCAGCAGCCAAGATTTAGGGACTAGGGTCGGTGCGCAGTATTTT. Its translation is CASSQDLGTRVGAQYF.

In regard to this clonotype: A read error may produce the germline difference seen at one junction end. The chain has TRBV6-5 and TRBJ2-7, with TRBD1 matching over 9 bases. The CDR3 contains 14 residues. The germline V gene has CDR1 MNHEY and CDR2 SVGAGI. The CDR3 protein is CTSSAGTGPSEQYF. The CDR3 DNA sequence: TGTACCAGTAGTGCCGGGACAGGGCCCTCCGAGCAGTACTTC.

This clonotype came up a few times. Mismatch with germline at one junction end may stem from a read error. The chain carries TRBV5-4 and TRBJ2-3, with TRBD2 matching 7 bases. Germline assignment: CDR1 SGHNT and CDR2 YYREEE (reference sequence). The CDR3 contains 17 residues. This CDR3 is CASSLGGSQTRTDTQYF. The CDR3 DNA is TGTGCCAGTAGCTTGGGGGGGAGCCAAACCCGAACAGATACGCAGTATTTT.

As regards this clonotype: A read error may account for a junction end that differs from germline. The chain is built from TRBV29-1 and TRBJ2-5; no firm D call. The germline V gene encodes CDR1 SQVTM and CDR2 ANQGSEA. The CDR3 totals 13 residues. The CDR3 reads CSVAVSHQETQHF. CDR3 nucleotides: TGCAGCGTTGCAGTTTCACACCAAGAGACCCAGCACTTC.

The sample holds a few counts of this clonotype. One end of the junction varies from germline; a read error may be responsible. This chain joins TRBV11-2 and TRBJ2-7; 9 nucleotides align to TRBD2. The CDR3 has 16 amino acids. Germline values: CDR1 SGHAT, CDR2 FQNNGV. The CDR3 reads CASNLFGGRVSYEQYF. The CDR3 coding sequence is TGTGCCAGCAACTTATTCGGCGGGAGGGTCTCGTACGAGCAGTACTTC.